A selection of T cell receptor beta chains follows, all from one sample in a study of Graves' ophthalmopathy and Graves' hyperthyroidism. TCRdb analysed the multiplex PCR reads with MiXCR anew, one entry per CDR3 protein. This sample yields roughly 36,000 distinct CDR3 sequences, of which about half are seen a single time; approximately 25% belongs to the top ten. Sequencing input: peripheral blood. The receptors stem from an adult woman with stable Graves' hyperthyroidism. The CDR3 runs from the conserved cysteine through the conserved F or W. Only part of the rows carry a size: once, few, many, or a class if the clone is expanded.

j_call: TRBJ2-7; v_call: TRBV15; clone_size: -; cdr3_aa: CATRRHGTGGYEQYF
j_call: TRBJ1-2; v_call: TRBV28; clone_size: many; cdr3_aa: CASSFRDRGIYGYTF
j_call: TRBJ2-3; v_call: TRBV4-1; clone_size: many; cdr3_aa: CASSQDPTDTQYF
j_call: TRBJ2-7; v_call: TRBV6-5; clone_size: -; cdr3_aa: CASSSRQGGDEQHF
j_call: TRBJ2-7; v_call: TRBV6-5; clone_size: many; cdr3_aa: CASSYESGGPEQYF
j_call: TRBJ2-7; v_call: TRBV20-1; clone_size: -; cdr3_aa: CSARSTGRGGYEQYF
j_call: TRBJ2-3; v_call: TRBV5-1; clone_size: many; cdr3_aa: CASSLGTSGRWGTDTQYF
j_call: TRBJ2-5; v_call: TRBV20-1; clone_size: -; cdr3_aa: CSARDLGGGKETQYF
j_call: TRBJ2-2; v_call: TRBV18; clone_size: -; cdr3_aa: CASSTGQGVAGELFF
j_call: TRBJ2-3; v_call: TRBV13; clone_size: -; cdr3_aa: CASSSRTSGGTDTQYF
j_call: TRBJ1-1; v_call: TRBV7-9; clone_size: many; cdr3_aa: CASSFGEPPNTEAFF
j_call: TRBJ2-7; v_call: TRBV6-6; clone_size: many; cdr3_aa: CASTQSQGQIPYEQYF
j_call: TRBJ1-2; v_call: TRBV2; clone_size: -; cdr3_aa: CASSSPDRYGYTF
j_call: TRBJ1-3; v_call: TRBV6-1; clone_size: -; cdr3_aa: CASSESITIYF
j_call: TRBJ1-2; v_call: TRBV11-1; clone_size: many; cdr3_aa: CASSSRLDGYTF
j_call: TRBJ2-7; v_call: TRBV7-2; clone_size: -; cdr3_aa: CASSLLGGDEQYF
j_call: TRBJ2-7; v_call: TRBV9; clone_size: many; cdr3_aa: CASSKGEGSYEQYF
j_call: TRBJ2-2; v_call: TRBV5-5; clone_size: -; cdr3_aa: CASSLGTTNTGELFF
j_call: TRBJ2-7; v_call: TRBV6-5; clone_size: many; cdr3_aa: CASSLGHEQYF
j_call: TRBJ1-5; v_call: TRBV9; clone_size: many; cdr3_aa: CASSVEEGQPQHF
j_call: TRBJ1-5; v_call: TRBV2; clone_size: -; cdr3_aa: CASSEEGPSYQPQHF
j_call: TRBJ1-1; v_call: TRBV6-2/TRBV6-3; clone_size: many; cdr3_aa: CASSYRGNMNTEAFF
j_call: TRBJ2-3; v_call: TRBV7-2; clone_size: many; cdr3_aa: CASSLAHAGGQGAQYF
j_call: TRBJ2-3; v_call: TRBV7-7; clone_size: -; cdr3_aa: CASSLAAGAQYF
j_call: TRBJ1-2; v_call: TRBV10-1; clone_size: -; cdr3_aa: CASSQDPFYGYTF
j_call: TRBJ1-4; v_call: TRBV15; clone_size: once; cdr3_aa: CATSTGTGGERLFF
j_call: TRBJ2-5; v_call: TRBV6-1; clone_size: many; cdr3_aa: CASRRLAGGPGGETQYF
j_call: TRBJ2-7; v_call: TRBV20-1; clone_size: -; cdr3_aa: CSARDWLAFTYEQYF
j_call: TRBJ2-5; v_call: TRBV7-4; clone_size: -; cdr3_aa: CASSPAAGDRETQYF
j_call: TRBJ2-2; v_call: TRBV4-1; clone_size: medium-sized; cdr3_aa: CASNRDRGDGELFF
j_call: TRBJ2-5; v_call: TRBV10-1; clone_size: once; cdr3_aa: CASSSGRAGQTQYF
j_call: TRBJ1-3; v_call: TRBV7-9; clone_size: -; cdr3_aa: CASSSGAGNTIYF
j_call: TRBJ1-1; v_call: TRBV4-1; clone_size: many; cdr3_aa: CASSQDRGYTEAFF
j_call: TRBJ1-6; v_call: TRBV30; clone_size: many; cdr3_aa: CAWRIQGATYNSPLHF
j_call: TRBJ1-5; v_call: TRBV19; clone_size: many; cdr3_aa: CASSIFGGINQPQHF
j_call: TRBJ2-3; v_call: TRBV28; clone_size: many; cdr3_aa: CASSLRGGGSDTQYF
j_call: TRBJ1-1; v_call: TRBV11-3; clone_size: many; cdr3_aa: CASSLSINTEAFF
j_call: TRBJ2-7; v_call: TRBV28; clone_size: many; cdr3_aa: CASSPLTSGRAWEQYF
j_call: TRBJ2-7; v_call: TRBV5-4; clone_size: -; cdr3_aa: CASKGRRTPYREQYF
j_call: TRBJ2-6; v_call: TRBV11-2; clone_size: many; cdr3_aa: CASSLRVLSSGANVLTF
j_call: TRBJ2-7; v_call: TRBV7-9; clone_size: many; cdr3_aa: CASSLQGYEQYF
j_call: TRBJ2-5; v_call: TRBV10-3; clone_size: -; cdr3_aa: CAISAGRGVLETQYF
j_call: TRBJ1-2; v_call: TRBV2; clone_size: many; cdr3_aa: CASSSRDRQIYGYTF
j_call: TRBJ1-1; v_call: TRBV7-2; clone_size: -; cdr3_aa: CASSVRQGGQAFF
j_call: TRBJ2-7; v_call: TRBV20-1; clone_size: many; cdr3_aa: CSGLLTYEQYF
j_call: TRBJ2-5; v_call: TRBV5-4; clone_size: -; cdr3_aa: CASSLVASGRVQETQYF
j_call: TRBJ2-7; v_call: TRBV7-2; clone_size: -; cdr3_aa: CASRTDIGVKQYF
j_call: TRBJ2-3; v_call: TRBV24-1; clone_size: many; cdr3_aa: CATSDRTGAATDTQYF
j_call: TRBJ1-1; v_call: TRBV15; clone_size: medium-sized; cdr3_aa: CATRGRANTEAFF
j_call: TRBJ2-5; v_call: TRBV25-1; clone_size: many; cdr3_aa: CASSGSGAQETQYF
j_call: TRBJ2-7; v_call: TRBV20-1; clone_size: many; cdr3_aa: CSASSDARESGQYF
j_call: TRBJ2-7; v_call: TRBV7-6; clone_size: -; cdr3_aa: CASSSPHTSGLAYEQYF
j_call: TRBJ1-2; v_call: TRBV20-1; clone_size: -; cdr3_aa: CSARPGQGYGYTF